This T cell receptor (beta chain) was sequenced for a study of radiotherapy plus CTLA-4 blockade in lung cancer listed by TCRdb under 2018. General notes on the study: Objective responses occurred in roughly 19% of enrolled patients, and about 30% achieved disease control.

CDR1 and CDR2 are read off the germline V gene as LGHNA and YNFKEQ. The CDR3 runs 14 residues from the cysteine to the phenylalanine. Solely the CDR3 DNA is kept, with 42 bases framed from the first base. Cut back by 2 bases and 8 bases, the V and J ends lie 12 bases apart. Study-wide conclusions, independent of this receptor: The strongest predictors of response, as reported, were early dynamic changes in blood T cell clones along with a rise in serum interferon-beta after radiation. After treatment with radiotherapy and ipilimumab, TCR clones that originated in tumors expanded in peripheral blood.

The library relied on the immunoSEQ multiplex PCR assay. What TCRdb holds here is the immuneACCESS table cut down to in-frame rearrangements. Part of the clones is not present; checked against another copy, under half of the missing clones reflect an unresolved V gene, and the others are unexplained. The sample profile shows 30,000 to 45,000 clones; around 70% of them were found once. The ten largest make up approximately 11% of the sample. Comment on this clone: What antigen it recognizes has not been identified. Within one base of it there is no much larger clone, and no base qualities were kept.

The study tested focal radiation therapy combined with CTLA-4 blockade (ipilimumab) in patients with chemo-refractory metastatic non-small-cell lung cancer. Recombination linked TRBV4-2 to TRBJ1-4, with no confident D gene call. The TCR sequence derives from a human donor with non-small cell lung cancer who had stable disease on radiotherapy plus ipilimumab. The sample in question was peripheral blood, obtained from a patient treated with radiotherapy plus ipilimumab. The nucleotides read TGTGCCAGCAGCCAATCTACTCGTGTGGAAAAACTGTTTTTT. The translation is CASSQSTRVEKLFF.